Listed below are T cell receptor beta chains from one sample, sequenced in a study of blood T cell repertoires in COVID-19. The table came from immunoSEQ multiplex PCR; TCRdb's copy has only in-frame clones and leaves some out. The profile covers 250,000 to 350,000 clones, with 80% to 95% appearing a single time and under 20% taken by the ten largest. Sequencing input: PBMCs or T cells enriched from blood (not recorded which). These receptors were taken from a young woman who had recovered from COVID-19. The CDR3 runs from the conserved cysteine through the conserved F or W. D genes are given only for firm matches. Clone size is given for some rows only: seen once, a few or many times, or a class if the clone is expanded.

-,TRBV5-1,TRBD1,TRBJ1-2,TGCGCCAGCAGCTTGATTCAGGGGGACCGTAACTATGGCTACACCTTC,CASSLIQGDRNYGYTF
-,TRBV11-3,-,TRBJ1-2,TGTGCCAGCAGCTTCGGGAGGGACTATGGCTACACCTTC,CASSFGRDYGYTF
-,TRBV28,-,TRBJ2-5,TGTGCCAGTAGAAAACTCAACCGCGCACCGCCCCAAGAGACCCAGTACTTC,CASRKLNRAPPQETQYF
-,TRBV12-3/TRBV12-4,-,TRBJ2-5,TGTGCCAGCAGTTTCTTGGAGACCCAGTACTTC,CASSFLETQYF
-,TRBV4-3,-,TRBJ1-3,TGCGCCAGCAGCCTCGGACAGAGCTCTGGAAACACCATATATTTT,CASSLGQSSGNTIYF
-,TRBV6-5,-,TRBJ2-7,TGTGCCAGCAGGTCTACCACGGGAGCCTCCTACGAGCAGTACTTC,CASRSTTGASYEQYF
-,TRBV6-2/TRBV6-3,TRBD1,TRBJ2-7,TGTGCCAGCAGTTCAGCCCGGGACAGGGTGAGATACGAGCAGTACTTC,CASSSARDRVRYEQYF
once,TRBV3-1/TRBV3-2,TRBD2,TRBJ2-1,TGTGCCAGCAGCTCCCGGACTAGCGGAGTCTACAATGAGCAGTTCTTC,CASSSRTSGVYNEQFF
-,TRBV7-9,-,TRBJ1-2,TGTGCCAGCAGCTTAACCTCGCGCCTCTTACAGGGTCCCTATGGCTACACCTTC,CASSLTSRLLQGPYGYTF
-,TRBV19,TRBD1,TRBJ1-2,TGTGCCAGTAGCGAACAGGGGCGACTCTATGGCTACACCTTC,CASSEQGRLYGYTF
once,TRBV4-2,TRBD1,TRBJ2-5,TGTGCCAGCAGCGTGGGACAGGGGACGGAGACCCAGTACTTC,CASSVGQGTETQYF
-,TRBV5-4,-,TRBJ1-2,TGTGCCAGCAGCTTGGCCAGTTCGCATGGCTACACCTTC,CASSLASSHGYTF
-,TRBV7-8,TRBD2,TRBJ2-7,TGTGCCAGCAGCTTGGGCGGGAGCCTCACCTACGAGCAGTACTTC,CASSLGGSLTYEQYF
once,TRBV30,-,TRBJ2-7,TGTGCCTCCGCGATCAACTACGAGCAGTACTTC,CASAINYEQYF
-,TRBV7-2,TRBD1,TRBJ2-7,TGTGCCAGCAGCGCCGGGACAGGGCGCTACGAGCAGTACTTC,CASSAGTGRYEQYF
-,TRBV18,TRBD1,TRBJ1-2,TGTGCCAGCTCACTATCCGACAGGGTTGACTATGGCTACACCTTC,CASSLSDRVDYGYTF
-,TRBV4-1,-,TRBJ1-5,TGCGCCAGCAGCCAAGGACTAAATCAGCCCCAGCATTTT,CASSQGLNQPQHF
-,TRBV5-6,TRBD1,TRBJ1-4,TGTGCCAGCAGCTCAACCGGGACAGGGGGTGAAAAACTGTTTTTT,CASSSTGTGGEKLFF
-,TRBV2,TRBD1,TRBJ2-7,TGTGCCAGCGTGGGACAGGGGGCTGAAGAGCAGTACTTC,CASVGQGAEEQYF
-,TRBV7-8,-,TRBJ1-3,TGTGCCAGCAGCGCCGGGACTCACTCTGGAAACACCATATATTTT,CASSAGTHSGNTIYF
-,TRBV7-6,TRBD1,TRBJ2-2,TGTGCCAGCAGCCCCCGTCAGGGGGCTATCGGGGAGCTGTTTTTT,CASSPRQGAIGELFF
-,TRBV5-6,TRBD2,TRBJ2-3,TGTGCCAGCAGTCTTATTGGGGGGCTAGCGGGGTCCGATACGCAGTATTTT,CASSLIGGLAGSDTQYF
-,TRBV10-3,TRBD1,TRBJ1-2,TGTGCCATCAGGACAGGGCAGACTAACTATGGCTACACCTTC,CAIRTGQTNYGYTF
-,TRBV2,TRBD1,TRBJ1-2,TGTGCCAGCAGTGAGCATACAGGGGCGGGTGGCTACACCTTC,CASSEHTGAGGYTF
-,TRBV7-8,-,TRBJ1-5,TGTGCCAGCAGCCCCTCAGGGCCTTATAGCAATCAGCCCCAGCATTTT,CASSPSGPYSNQPQHF
-,TRBV28,TRBD1,TRBJ1-4,TGTGCCAGCAGAACAGGGGGCGCCCCTAATGAAAAACTGTTTTTT,CASRTGGAPNEKLFF
-,TRBV7-9,TRBD1,TRBJ1-2,TGTGCCAGCAGCGTAGACAGGGGACACTATGGCTACACCTTC,CASSVDRGHYGYTF
-,TRBV5-1,TRBD1,TRBJ1-5,TGCGCCAGCAGCTTCACAGGGGATCAGCCCCAGCATTTT,CASSFTGDQPQHF
-,TRBV6-4,-,TRBJ1-1,TGTGCCAGCAGTGACTCGGCAGGGGCAGGGAACACTGAAGCTTTCTTT,CASSDSAGAGNTEAFF
-,TRBV9,-,TRBJ2-7,TGTGCCAGCAGCGTAGGTCTGGAGGCCACTATCTACGAGCAGTACTTC,CASSVGLEATIYEQYF
-,TRBV6-2/TRBV6-3,-,TRBJ1-5,TGTGCCAGCAGTTACCAATCGGGGGGAGGCAGCAATCAGCCCCAGCATTTT,CASSYQSGGGSNQPQHF
-,TRBV4-3,TRBD2,TRBJ2-3,TGCGCCAGCAGCCAACACAAACCCGGGACTAGCCAGTGGGGCACAGATACGCAGTATTTT,CASSQHKPGTSQWGTDTQYF
-,TRBV3-1/TRBV3-2,TRBD1,TRBJ1-5,TGTGCCAGCAGCCCGGGACAGCGGGAGCCCCAGCATTTT,CASSPGQREPQHF
-,TRBV4-1,-,TRBJ1-1,TGCGCCAGCAGCCAAGGGACAATTATCGACACTGAAGCTTTCTTT,CASSQGTIIDTEAFF
-,TRBV4-1,-,TRBJ2-5,TGCGCCAGCAGCCCCAAGCCGCAAGAGACCCAGTACTTC,CASSPKPQETQYF
-,TRBV3-1/TRBV3-2,TRBD2,TRBJ2-5,TGTGCCAGCAGCCGTAGACTAGCGGGAGTGTCGGAGACCCAGTACTTC,CASSRRLAGVSETQYF
-,TRBV3-1/TRBV3-2,TRBD1,TRBJ1-5,TGTGCCAGCAGCCAAACAGGGGGCCGGCAGCCCCAGCATTTT,CASSQTGGRQPQHF
-,TRBV15,-,TRBJ2-7,TGTGCCACCAGCAGAGACAAGGGGGACTACGAGCAGTACTTC,CATSRDKGDYEQYF
once,TRBV28,-,TRBJ2-4,TGTGCCAGCAGTTTAAGTGGGGGCTCGGGAAACATTCAGTACTTC,CASSLSGGSGNIQYF
-,TRBV28,-,TRBJ1-5,TGTGCCAGCAGTTTACCCCCAGGGATAAATCAGCCCCAGCATTTT,CASSLPPGINQPQHF
once,TRBV18,-,TRBJ1-4,TGTGCCAGCTCGCGCTTGAACCAGGCGGCGGGTGATGAAAAACTGTTTTTT,CASSRLNQAAGDEKLFF
-,TRBV28,TRBD2,TRBJ2-3,TGTGCCAGCAGCATAGCGGGAGGAAAGGCAGATACGCAGTATTTT,CASSIAGGKADTQYF
-,TRBV11-2,TRBD1,TRBJ2-3,TGTGCCAGCAGCTTAGACCAGGGGGCCACAGATACGCAGTATTTT,CASSLDQGATDTQYF
-,TRBV6-1,-,TRBJ1-2,TGTGCCAGCAGTGACCCGGGATATGGCTACACCTTC,CASSDPGYGYTF
few,TRBV27,-,TRBJ1-1,TGTGCCAGCAGTCCCCGGGCGGGGAACACTGAAGCTTTCTTT,CASSPRAGNTEAFF
-,TRBV2,TRBD2,TRBJ2-5,TGTGCCAGCAGTGTGCCCGGGGGGAGGGGAGAGACCCAGTACTTC,CASSVPGGRGETQYF
-,TRBV12-3/TRBV12-4,-,TRBJ2-7,TGTGCCAGCAGTTTAAACTCGCCCTACGAGCAGTACTTC,CASSLNSPYEQYF
-,TRBV19,TRBD1,TRBJ1-5,TGTGCCAGTACCTCGGGACAGGGCCGTTATAGCAATCAGCCCCAGCATTTT,CASTSGQGRYSNQPQHF
-,TRBV7-9,-,TRBJ1-3,TGTGCCAGCAAAGACACAACCTCTGGAAACACCATATATTTT,CASKDTTSGNTIYF
-,TRBV6-2/TRBV6-3,TRBD1,TRBJ2-1,TGTGCCAGCAGTTTGCAGGGGGCCTACAATGAGCAGTTCTTC,CASSLQGAYNEQFF
-,TRBV18,-,TRBJ1-2,TGTGCCAGCTCACCAGGCTCCGGGGTCGACTATGGCTACACCTTC,CASSPGSGVDYGYTF
-,TRBV6-1,-,TRBJ1-3,TGTGCCAGCAGTGAACAGGGGCTCGGAAACACCATATATTTT,CASSEQGLGNTIYF
-,TRBV5-8,-,TRBJ1-2,TGTGCCAGCAGCTTGGAGCCGGGGGTCTATGGCTACACCTTC,CASSLEPGVYGYTF